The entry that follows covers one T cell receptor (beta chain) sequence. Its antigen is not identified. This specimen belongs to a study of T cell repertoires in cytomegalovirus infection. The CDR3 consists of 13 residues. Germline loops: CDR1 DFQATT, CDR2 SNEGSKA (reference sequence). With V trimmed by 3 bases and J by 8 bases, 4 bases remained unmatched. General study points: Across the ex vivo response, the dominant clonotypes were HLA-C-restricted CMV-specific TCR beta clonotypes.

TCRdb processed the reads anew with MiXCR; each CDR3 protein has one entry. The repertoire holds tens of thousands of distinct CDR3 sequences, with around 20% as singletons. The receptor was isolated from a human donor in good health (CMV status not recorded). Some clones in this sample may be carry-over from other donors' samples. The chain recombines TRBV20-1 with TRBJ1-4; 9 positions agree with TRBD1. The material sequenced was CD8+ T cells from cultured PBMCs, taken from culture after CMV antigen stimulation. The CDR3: CSARTGGEEKLFF. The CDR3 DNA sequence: TGCAGTGCTAGGACAGGGGGAGAAGAAAAACTGTTTTTT.